This paragraph reports one TCR beta chain. Antigen: not known. Chemo-refractory metastatic non-small-cell lung cancer patients were treated with focal radiation plus CTLA-4 blockade with ipilimumab. This record comes from a study of radiotherapy plus CTLA-4 blockade in lung cancer. Study overall: With roughly 30% of patients having disease control, objective responses were seen in less than 20%.

Regarding the study as a whole: Early blood T cell clone changes and increased post-radiation serum interferon-beta were reportedly the strongest response predictors.

Using immunoSEQ multiplex PCR, the repertoire was profiled, and TCRdb retains in-frame clones only, with some absent. The table shows approximately 40,000 clones, with 80% to 90% occurring only once. This sequence was found in a human donor with non-small cell lung cancer whose response to radiotherapy plus ipilimumab could not be evaluated. This specimen consisted of peripheral blood, obtained from a patient treated with radiotherapy plus ipilimumab.

The CDR3 here is CASSISTGLMYEQFF. CDR3 bases: TGTGCCAGCAGCATTTCGACTGGCTTGATGTATGAGCAGTTCTTC. The chain links TRBV7-2 to TRBJ2-1; D is uncertain. Trimming pared 5 bases from V and 8 bases from J, leaving 19 bases between. The germline V gene has CDR1 SGHTA and CDR2 FQGNSA. This CDR3 comprises 15 residues.